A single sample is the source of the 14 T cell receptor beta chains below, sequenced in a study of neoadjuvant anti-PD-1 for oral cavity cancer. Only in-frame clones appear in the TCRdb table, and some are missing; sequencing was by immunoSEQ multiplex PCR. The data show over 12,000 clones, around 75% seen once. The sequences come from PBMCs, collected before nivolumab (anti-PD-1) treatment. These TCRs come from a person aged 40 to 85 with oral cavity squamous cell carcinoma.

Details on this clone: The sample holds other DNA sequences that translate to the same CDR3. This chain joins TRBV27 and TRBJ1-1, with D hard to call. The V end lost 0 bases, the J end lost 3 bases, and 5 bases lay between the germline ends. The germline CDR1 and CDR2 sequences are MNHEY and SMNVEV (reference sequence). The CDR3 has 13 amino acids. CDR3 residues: CASSLSGYTEAFF. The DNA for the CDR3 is TGTGCCAGCAGTTTATCCGGGTACACTGAAGCTTTCTTT.

Written as DNA, the CDR3 is TGTGCCAGCAGTTACTCAGCCTCCTACGAGCAGTACTTC. Its protein is CASSYSASYEQYF. The V call is TRBV6-5, the J call TRBJ2-7; D remains ambiguous. CDR1 and CDR2 from the germline V gene are MNHEY and SVGAGI. V lost 0 bases, J lost 0 bases, and 3 bases lay in between. The CDR3 covers 13 residues.

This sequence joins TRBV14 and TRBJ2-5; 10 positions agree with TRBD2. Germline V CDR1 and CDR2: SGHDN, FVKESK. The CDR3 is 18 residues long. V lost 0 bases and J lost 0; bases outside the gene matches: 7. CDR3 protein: CASSQESGLAVYQETQYF. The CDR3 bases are TGTGCCAGCAGCCAAGAATCAGGACTAGCGGTGTACCAAGAGACCCAGTACTTC. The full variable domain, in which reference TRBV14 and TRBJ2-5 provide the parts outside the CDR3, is EAGVTQFPSHSVIEKGQTVTLRCDPISGHDNLYWYRRVMGKEIKFLLHFVKESKQDESGMPNNRFLAERTGGTYSTLKVQPAELEDSGVYFCASSQESGLAVYQETQYFGPGTRLLVL.

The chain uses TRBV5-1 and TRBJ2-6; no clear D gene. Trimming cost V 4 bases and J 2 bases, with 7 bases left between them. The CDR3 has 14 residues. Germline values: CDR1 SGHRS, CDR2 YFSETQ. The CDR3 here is CASSEEAGANVLTF. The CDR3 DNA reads TGCGCCAGCAGCGAAGAAGCTGGGGCCAACGTCCTGACTTTC. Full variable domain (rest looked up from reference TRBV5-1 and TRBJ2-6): KAGVTQTPRYLIKTRGQQVTLSCSPISGHRSVSWYQQTPGQGLQFLFEYFSETQRNKGNFPGRFSGRQFSNSRSEMNVSTLELGDSALYLCASSEEAGANVLTFGAGSRLTVL.

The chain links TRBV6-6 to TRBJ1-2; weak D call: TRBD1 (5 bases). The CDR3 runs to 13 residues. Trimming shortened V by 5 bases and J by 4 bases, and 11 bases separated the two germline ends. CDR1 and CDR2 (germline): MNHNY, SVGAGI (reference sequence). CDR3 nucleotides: TGTGCCAGCAGTCCCAGGGAGGGCTATGGCTACACCTTC. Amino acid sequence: CASSPREGYGYTF.

The CDR3 protein is CASSIPGQPPYEQYF. The CDR3 DNA reads TGTGCCAGTAGTATACCGGGACAGCCCCCCTACGAGCAGTACTTC. This chain links TRBV19 with TRBJ2-7; TRBD1 aligns across 7 bases. The CDR3 runs to 15 residues. Germline values: CDR1 LNHDA, CDR2 SQIVND (reference sequence). The V gene end was trimmed by 2 bases and the J gene end by 2 bases; junction bases not matched to a gene: 6.

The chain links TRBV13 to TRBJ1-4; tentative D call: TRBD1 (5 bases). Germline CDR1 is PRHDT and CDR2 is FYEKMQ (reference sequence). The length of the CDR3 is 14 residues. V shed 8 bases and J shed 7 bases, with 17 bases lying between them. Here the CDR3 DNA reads TGTGCCAGCCACTTTGGCCCCGGGGGTGAAAAACTGTTTTTT. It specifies CASHFGPGGEKLFF.

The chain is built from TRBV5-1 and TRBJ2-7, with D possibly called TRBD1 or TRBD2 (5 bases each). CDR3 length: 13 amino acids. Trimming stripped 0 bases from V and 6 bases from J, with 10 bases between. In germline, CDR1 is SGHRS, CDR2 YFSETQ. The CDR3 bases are TGCGCCAGCAGCTTGGTTGGGGGTATCGAGCAGTACTTC. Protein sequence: CASSLVGGIEQYF.

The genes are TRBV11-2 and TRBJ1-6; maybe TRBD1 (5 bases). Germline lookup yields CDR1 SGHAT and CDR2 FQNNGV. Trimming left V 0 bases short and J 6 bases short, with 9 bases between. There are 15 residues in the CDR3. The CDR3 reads CASSLEAGTNSPLHF. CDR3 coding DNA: TGTGCCAGCAGCTTAGAAGCAGGGACTAATTCACCCCTCCACTTT. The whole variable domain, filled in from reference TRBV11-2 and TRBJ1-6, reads EAGVAQSPRYKIIEKRQSVAFWCNPISGHATLYWYQQILGQGPKLLIQFQNNGVVDDSQLPKDRFSAERLKGVDSTLKIQPAKLEDSAVYLCASSLEAGTNSPLHFGNGTRLTVT.

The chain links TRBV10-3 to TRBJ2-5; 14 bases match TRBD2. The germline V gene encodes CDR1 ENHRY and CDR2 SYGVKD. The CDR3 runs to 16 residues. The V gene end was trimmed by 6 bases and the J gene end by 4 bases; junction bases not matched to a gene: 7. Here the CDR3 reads CAIRATSGGAGETQYF. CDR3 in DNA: TGTGCCATCAGGGCGACTAGCGGGGGGGCCGGAGAGACCCAGTACTTC.

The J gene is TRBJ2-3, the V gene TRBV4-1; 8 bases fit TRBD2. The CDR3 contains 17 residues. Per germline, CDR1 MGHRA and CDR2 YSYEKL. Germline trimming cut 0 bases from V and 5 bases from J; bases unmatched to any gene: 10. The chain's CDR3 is CASSQEGAGGRVDTQYF. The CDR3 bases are TGCGCCAGCAGCCAAGAAGGCGCGGGGGGCCGGGTAGATACGCAGTATTTT.

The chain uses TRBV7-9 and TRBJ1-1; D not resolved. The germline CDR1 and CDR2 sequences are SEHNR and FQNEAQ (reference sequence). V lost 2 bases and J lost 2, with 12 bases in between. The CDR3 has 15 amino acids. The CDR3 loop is CASSLTAFANTEAFF. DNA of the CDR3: TGTGCCAGCAGCTTAACCGCCTTTGCAAACACTGAAGCTTTCTTT.

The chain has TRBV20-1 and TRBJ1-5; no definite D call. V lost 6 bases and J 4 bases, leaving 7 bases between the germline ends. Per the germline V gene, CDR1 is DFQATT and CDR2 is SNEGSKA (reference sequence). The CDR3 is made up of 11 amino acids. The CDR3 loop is CSAGWNQPQHF. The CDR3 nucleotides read TGCAGTGCGGGCTGGAATCAGCCCCAGCATTTT.

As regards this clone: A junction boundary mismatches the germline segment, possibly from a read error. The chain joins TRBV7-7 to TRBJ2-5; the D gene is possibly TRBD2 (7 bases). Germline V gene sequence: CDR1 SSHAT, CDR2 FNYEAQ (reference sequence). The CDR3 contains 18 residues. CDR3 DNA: TGTGCTAGCAGCTTAGCCTCCTTAGGCTACAGGGAGGGGGAGACCCAGTACTTC. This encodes CASSLASLGYREGETQYF.